Listed below are T cell receptor beta chains from one sample, sequenced in a study of blood T cell repertoires in COVID-19. Produced via immunoSEQ multiplex PCR; TCRdb's table is partial and in-frame only. The sample records 65,000 to 75,000 clones, roughly 89% being singletons. The material sequenced was peripheral blood. All receptors come from a woman aged 45-60 years with active COVID-19. CDR3s include the opening cysteine and the closing phenylalanine or tryptophan. A D gene is named only where the DNA matches it firmly. Not all rows give a size; the values are once, few, many and, for expanded clones, a class.

NA | NA | TRBJ1-1 | TRBV6-2/TRBV6-3 | TGTGCCAGCAGTTCTCCCCCGACTTACACTGAAGCTTTCTTT | CASSSPPTYTEAFF
NA | TRBD1 | TRBJ1-1 | TRBV10-3 | TGTGCCATCAGAGATCCCGGACAGGGTTCCCCTGAAGCTTTCTTT | CAIRDPGQGSPEAFF
NA | NA | TRBJ2-3 | TRBV18 | TGTGCCAGCTCACCACAGGCTAGCGCAGATACGCAGTATTTT | CASSPQASADTQYF
NA | TRBD2 | TRBJ2-1 | TRBV9 | TGTGCCAGCAGCCCGCGGACTAGCGGCTACAATGAGCAGTTCTTC | CASSPRTSGYNEQFF
NA | TRBD2 | TRBJ2-2 | TRBV19 | TGTGCCAGTAGACACCTGCCGGGGCTAGCGGGAGTTCTTGCCGGGGAGCTGTTTTTT | CASRHLPGLAGVLAGELFF
NA | NA | TRBJ2-4 | TRBV18 | TGTGCCAGCTCACCAATGTTCGGCATTCAGTACTTC | CASSPMFGIQYF
NA | TRBD2 | TRBJ2-5 | TRBV19 | TGTGCCAGTAGTAGTTTAGCGGGAGGGCCTTTTCAAGAGACCCAGTACTTC | CASSSLAGGPFQETQYF
few | NA | TRBJ2-7 | TRBV7-8 | TGTGCCAGCAGCCCCCGGGCAGGGGCCACCTACGAGCAGTACTTC | CASSPRAGATYEQYF
NA | TRBD2 | TRBJ2-7 | TRBV4-1 | TGCGCCAGCAGCCAAGAATTACTAGCGGGGACCTACGAGCAGTACTTC | CASSQELLAGTYEQYF
NA | NA | TRBJ1-5 | TRBV7-9 | TGTGCCAGCACCCCCGGGGGTAGCAATCAGCCCCAGCATTTT | CASTPGGSNQPQHF
once | TRBD1 | TRBJ1-1 | TRBV5-1 | TGCGCCAGCAGCTCGGGACAGATGAACACTGAAGCTTTCTTT | CASSSGQMNTEAFF
NA | NA | TRBJ2-6 | TRBV27 | TGTGCCAGCACCCCGCGAGGCACTGGGGCCAACGTCCTGACTTTC | CASTPRGTGANVLTF
once | NA | TRBJ2-1 | TRBV2 | TGTGCCAGCAACGAGCGGGTCCCGACCGAGCAGTTCTTC | CASNERVPTEQFF